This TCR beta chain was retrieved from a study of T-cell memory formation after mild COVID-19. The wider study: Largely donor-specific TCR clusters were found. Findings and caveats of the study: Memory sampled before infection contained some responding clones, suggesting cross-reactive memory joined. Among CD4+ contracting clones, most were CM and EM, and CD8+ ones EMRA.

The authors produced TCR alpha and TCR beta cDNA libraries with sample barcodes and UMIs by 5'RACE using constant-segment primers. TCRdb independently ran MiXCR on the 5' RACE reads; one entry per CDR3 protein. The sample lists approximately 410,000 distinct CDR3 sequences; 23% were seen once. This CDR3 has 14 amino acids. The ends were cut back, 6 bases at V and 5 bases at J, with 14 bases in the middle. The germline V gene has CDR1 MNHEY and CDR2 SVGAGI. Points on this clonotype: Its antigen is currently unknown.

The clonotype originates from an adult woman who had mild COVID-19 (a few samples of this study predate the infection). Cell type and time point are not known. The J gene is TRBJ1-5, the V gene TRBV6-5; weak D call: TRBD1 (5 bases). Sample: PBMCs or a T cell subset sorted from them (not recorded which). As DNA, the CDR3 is TGTGCCAGCAGGGGGGGGGGAGGTGATCAGCCCCAGCATTTT. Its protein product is CASRGGGGDQPQHF.